The source of this T cell receptor beta chain is a study of T cell responses to AZD1222 COVID-19 vaccine. Looking at the study overall: Pooled samples include second doses given at about 4 or 12 weeks. The study, taken as a whole, reports: Baseline serostatus was positive in only a handful of AZD1222 recipients. Across the whole spike, CD4 TCRs peaked at regions 160-218 and 743-854.

Only in-frame clones appear in the TCRdb table, and some are missing; sequencing was by immunoSEQ multiplex PCR. This table holds under 200,000 clones, approximately 90% found once. As regards this clone: Its specificity is not known.

The origin of this receptor is an adult in good health. This specimen consisted of peripheral blood, obtained on day 0 of AZD1222 vaccination.

The CDR3 nucleotides are TGTGCCTGGAGCGGCGGGCAGGGGAACGACGAGCAGTACTTC. This translates into CAWSGGQGNDEQYF. The rearrangement joins TRBV30 to TRBJ2-7; maybe TRBD1 (6 bases). The V gene lost 3 bases and the J gene lost 5 bases, with 17 bases spanning the gap. CDR1 and CDR2 from the germline V gene are GTSNPN and SVGIG (reference sequence). This CDR3 region has 14 residues.